The rows below give T cell receptor beta chains drawn from one sample of a study of shared clonotypes between healthy human individuals. Profiling relied on immunoSEQ multiplex PCR, and the TCRdb table lists in-frame clones only, not all of them. The sample includes roughly 2 million clones, about 94% of them seen just once. Sequenced: naive CD4+ T cells sorted from blood. These receptors were taken from a man between 18 and 29 years old in good health. CDR3s include the opening cysteine and the closing phenylalanine or tryptophan. The D gene is left open where the match is weak. Clone sizes are given selectively: once, few, many, or a class where the clone is expanded.

d_call	v_call	cdr3_length	j_call	clone_size	cdr3_aa	cdr3_nt
.	TRBV7-6	13	TRBJ2-2	once	CASRLARTGELFF	TGTGCCAGCAGGTTAGCGCGGACCGGGGAGCTGTTTTTT
.	TRBV7-2	16	TRBJ2-2	.	CASSLVLPSNTGELFF	TGTGCCAGCAGCTTAGTCCTCCCCTCGAACACCGGGGAGCTGTTTTTT
.	TRBV18	13	TRBJ1-1	.	CASSETGNTEAFF	TGTGCCAGCTCAGAAACAGGGAACACTGAAGCTTTCTTT
.	TRBV5-1	15	TRBJ1-1	.	CASSLAAGTNTEAFF	TGCGCCAGCAGCTTGGCGGCAGGGACGAACACTGAAGCTTTCTTT
.	TRBV19	10	TRBJ1-2	.	CASYNYGYTF	TGTGCCTCCTATAACTATGGCTACACCTTC
TRBD2	TRBV18	14	TRBJ2-7	.	CASSREREAYEQYF	TGTGCCAGCTCTCGGGAGCGGGAAGCCTACGAGCAGTACTTC
.	TRBV5-5	12	TRBJ2-7	.	CASSQQGYEQYF	TGTGCCAGCAGCCAACAGGGATACGAGCAGTACTTC
TRBD2	TRBV7-8	17	TRBJ2-1	once	CASSARTSGRVWGEQFF	TGTGCCAGCAGCGCAAGGACTAGCGGGAGGGTTTGGGGTGAGCAGTTCTTC
TRBD1	TRBV30	15	TRBJ1-2	.	CAWSTAGGIGYGYTF	TGTGCCTGGAGTACCGCAGGGGGCATAGGCTATGGCTACACCTTC
.	TRBV6-5	13	TRBJ2-1	.	CASTQAAAAEQFF	TGTGCCAGCACCCAAGCTGCGGCGGCTGAGCAGTTCTTC
TRBD1	TRBV2	14	TRBJ2-2	.	CASSGQGSTGELFF	TGTGCCAGCAGTGGACAGGGGAGTACCGGGGAGCTGTTTTTT
.	TRBV21-1	17	TRBJ2-2	.	CASSKGVGGQNTGELFF	TGTGCCAGCAGCAAAGGAGTGGGCGGTCAGAACACCGGGGAGCTGTTTTTT
.	TRBV11-2	14	TRBJ1-1	.	CASSLNREGPEAFF	TGTGCCAGCAGCTTGAACAGGGAGGGGCCTGAAGCTTTCTTT
TRBD1	TRBV9	16	TRBJ1-3	.	CASSVLQGPAGNTIYF	TGTGCCAGCAGCGTATTACAGGGGCCGGCTGGAAACACCATATATTTT
TRBD1	TRBV5-6	14	TRBJ1-1	.	CASSWGQGVTEAFF	TGTGCCAGCAGCTGGGGACAGGGGGTCACTGAAGCTTTCTTT
.	TRBV30	15	TRBJ1-2	.	CAWSEDSRVSSGYTF	TGTGCCTGGAGTGAGGACAGCCGGGTCTCGTCGGGCTACACCTTC
.	TRBV9	16	TRBJ2-7	.	CASSVGSRGLLTQQYF	TGTGCCAGCAGCGTAGGATCCAGGGGCCTCCTTACCCAGCAGTACTTC
.	TRBV29-1	11	TRBJ2-5	.	CSAVGGGTQYF	TGCAGCGCTGTTGGGGGAGGGACCCAGTACTTC
TRBD1	TRBV18	15	TRBJ2-7	.	CASSPGQGPYYEQYF	TGTGCCAGCTCACCGGGACAGGGGCCTTACTACGAGCAGTACTTC
TRBD2	TRBV2	18	TRBJ2-4	.	CASSVGLGLALGKNIQYF	TGTGCCAGCAGTGTCGGACTAGGTCTCGCATTGGGCAAAAACATTCAGTACTTC
.	TRBV19	15	TRBJ2-7	.	CASSPLTAGSYEQYF	TGTGCCAGTAGTCCTCTCACGGCAGGCTCCTACGAGCAGTACTTC
TRBD1	TRBV6-1	14	TRBJ1-1	.	CASSVGQLNTEAFF	TGTGCCAGCAGTGTGGGACAGCTGAACACTGAAGCTTTCTTT
TRBD1	TRBV28	15	TRBJ1-1	.	CASSSPGGTSTEAFF	TGTGCCAGCAGTTCGCCAGGGGGCACAAGCACTGAAGCTTTCTTT
.	TRBV18	14	TRBJ2-5	once	CASSPETGQETQYF	TGTGCCAGCTCACCTGAGACAGGCCAAGAGACCCAGTACTTC
TRBD2	TRBV7-2	16	TRBJ2-3	.	CASSLALAGGTDTQYF	TGTGCCAGCAGCTTAGCGTTAGCGGGAGGGACGGATACGCAGTATTTT
.	TRBV10-2	14	TRBJ1-5	.	CASKLDSSNQPQHF	TGCGCCAGCAAACTCGACAGTAGCAATCAGCCCCAGCATTTT
.	TRBV6-1	14	TRBJ2-3	.	CASRTELYTDTQYF	TGTGCCAGCAGGACAGAGCTCTACACAGATACGCAGTATTTT
.	TRBV7-2	13	TRBJ1-5	.	CASSVGMGQPQHF	TGTGCCAGCAGTGTGGGAATGGGTCAGCCCCAGCATTTT
.	TRBV7-9	14	TRBJ2-7	.	CASSLWTVPYEQYF	TGTGCCAGCAGCCTCTGGACTGTTCCCTACGAGCAGTACTTC
.	TRBV2	13	TRBJ1-1	.	CASLPTGNTEAFF	TGTGCCAGTCTCCCAACAGGGAACACTGAAGCTTTCTTT
.	TRBV11-2	14	TRBJ1-3	.	CASSLGTGRNTIYF	TGTGCCAGCAGCTTAGGGACGGGCAGAAACACCATATATTTT
.	TRBV6-6	13	TRBJ2-3	.	CASRDGGTDTQYF	TGTGCCAGCAGAGACGGGGGTACAGATACGCAGTATTTT
.	TRBV5-4	14	TRBJ2-5	.	CASSLVQSQETQYF	TGTGCCAGCAGCTTGGTACAGTCCCAAGAGACCCAGTACTTC
.	TRBV7-9	13	TRBJ2-5	once	CASSLVGQETQYF	TGTGCCAGCAGCTTAGTAGGTCAAGAGACCCAGTACTTC
.	TRBV18	15	TRBJ1-3	.	CASSPRAGPQGTIYF	TGTGCCAGCTCACCACGGGCAGGCCCCCAAGGCACCATATATTTT
.	TRBV5-4	15	TRBJ1-2	.	CASSHADGGAGGYTF	TGTGCCAGCAGCCATGCCGACGGGGGAGCTGGTGGCTACACCTTC
.	TRBV7-2	13	TRBJ2-1	.	CASSLLRRNEQFF	TGTGCCAGCAGCTTATTAAGGAGAAATGAGCAGTTCTTC
.	TRBV6-6	13	TRBJ2-7	once	CASTTGASYEQYF	TGTGCCAGCACCACCGGGGCTAGCTACGAGCAGTACTTC
.	TRBV27	17	TRBJ1-3	.	CASSLFFDQGYRNTIYF	TGTGCCAGCAGTTTATTCTTCGACCAGGGATACAGAAACACCATATATTTT
.	TRBV5-1	19	TRBJ1-5	.	CASSLAAVASRGLNQPQHF	TGCGCCAGCAGCTTGGCGGCAGTGGCAAGTAGGGGTCTCAATCAGCCCCAGCATTTT